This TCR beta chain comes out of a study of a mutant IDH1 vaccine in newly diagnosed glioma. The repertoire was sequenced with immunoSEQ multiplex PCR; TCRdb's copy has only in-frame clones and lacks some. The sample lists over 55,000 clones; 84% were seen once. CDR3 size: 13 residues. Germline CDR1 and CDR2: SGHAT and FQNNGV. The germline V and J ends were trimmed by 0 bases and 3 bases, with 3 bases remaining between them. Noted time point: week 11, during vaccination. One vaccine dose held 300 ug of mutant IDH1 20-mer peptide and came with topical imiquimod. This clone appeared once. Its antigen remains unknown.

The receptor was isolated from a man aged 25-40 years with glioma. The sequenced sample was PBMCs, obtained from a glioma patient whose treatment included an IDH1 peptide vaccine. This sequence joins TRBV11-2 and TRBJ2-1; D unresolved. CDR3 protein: CASSLDSYNEQFF. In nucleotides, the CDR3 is TGTGCCAGCAGCTTAGACAGCTACAATGAGCAGTTCTTC.